One and the same sample provided the 24 T cell receptor beta chains below, sequenced in a study of blood T cell repertoires in COVID-19. Sequencing was performed with immunoSEQ multiplex PCR; in TCRdb, only in-frame clones are kept and a portion is missing. The sample shows 70,000 to 95,000 clones, around 92% of them seen only once. Sequencing was carried out using peripheral blood. The receptors here all came from a woman in her sixties or seventies with active COVID-19.

The chain couples TRBV1 to TRBJ2-1; TRBD2 was called by the table and not checked on the DNA. TRBV1 is termed a pseudogene. The CDR3 is 11 residues long. The DNA for the CDR3 is TGCACCAGCAGCCAAGGGCCTAGACAGTTCTTC. Its protein product is CTSSQGPRQFF.

V is TRBV6-5 and J is TRBJ1-1; the D gene is possibly TRBD1 (6 bases). This CDR3 region has 13 residues. The germline V gene has CDR1 MNHEY and CDR2 SVGAGI. Trimming shortened V by 6 bases and J by 8 bases, and 16 bases separated the two germline ends. The CDR3 sequence is CASSHGGAVEAFF. The CDR3 nucleotides read TGTGCCAGCAGCCACGGGGGGGCGGTGGAAGCTTTCTTT.

This sequence joins TRBV30 and TRBJ2-1; D unresolved. The germline V gene has CDR1 GTSNPN and CDR2 SVGIG (reference sequence). The CDR3 is 12 residues long. Trimming removed 7 bases at V and 7 bases at J, with 14 bases between. DNA for the CDR3: TGTGCCTCCAAAAAGCCTATGAATGAGCAGTTCTTC. It codes for CASKKPMNEQFF.

V is TRBV3-1 (or the pseudogene TRBV3-2) and J is TRBJ2-3; 8 bases align to TRBD2. The germline gives CDR1 LGHDT, CDR2 YNNKEL (reference sequence). This CDR3 contains 16 residues. Trimming took 4 bases from V and 2 from J; bases not matched to a gene: 8. The CDR3 nucleotides read TGTGCCAGCAGCCTGGGAACTAGCGGTCCCACAGATACGCAGTATTTT. As protein: CASSLGTSGPTDTQYF.

This chain joins TRBV3-1 (or the pseudogene TRBV3-2) and TRBJ1-3; TRBD1 might be the D (5 bases). Germline loops: CDR1 LGHDT, CDR2 YNNKEL (reference sequence). The CDR3 has 16 amino acids. V lost 1 base and J 0 bases, leaving 10 bases between the germline ends. The CDR3: CASSQVRTLSGNTIYF. The CDR3 DNA reads as TGTGCCAGCAGCCAAGTCCGGACACTCTCTGGAAACACCATATATTTT.

The rearrangement uses TRBV2 and TRBJ2-7, with TRBD1 as a possible D gene (5 bases). This CDR3 is built from 13 residues. Per the germline V gene, CDR1 is SNHLY and CDR2 is FYNNEI. V shed 7 bases and J shed 0 bases, with 10 bases lying between them. Here the CDR3 DNA reads TGTGCCAGCAAGGGGCTGGCCTCCTACGAGCAGTACTTC. It codes for CASKGLASYEQYF.

The chain uses TRBV6-5 and TRBJ1-5; 7 bases map to TRBD1. From germline, CDR1 is MNHEY and CDR2 SVGAGI. Trimming took 6 bases from V and 6 from J; bases not matched to a gene: 2. This CDR3 has 12 residues. The CDR3 protein is CASRQGSQPQHF. The CDR3 nucleotides are TGTGCCAGCAGACAGGGGAGTCAGCCCCAGCATTTT.

The V call is TRBV11-2, the J call TRBJ2-2; tentatively, D is TRBD2 (7 bases). CDR3 length: 17 residues. The germline CDR1 and CDR2 sequences are SGHAT and FQNNGV. Trimming took off 3 bases at V and 2 bases at J, with 16 bases between the two ends. CDR3 sequence: CASSLWRGGANTGELFF. The CDR3 DNA reads TGTGCCAGCAGCTTGTGGAGGGGGGGAGCAAACACCGGGGAGCTGTTTTTT.

The chain links TRBV7-2 to TRBJ2-3, with TRBD2 as a possible D gene (6 bases). In germline, CDR1 is SGHTA, CDR2 FQGNSA. The V gene lost 5 bases and the J gene lost 0 bases, with 9 bases spanning the gap. CDR3 size: 14 residues. DNA of the CDR3: TGTGCCAGCAGCATAAGCGGGAGCACAGATACGCAGTATTTT. This translates into CASSISGSTDTQYF.

For this clone: Other DNA sequences of this sample code for an identical CDR3. The rearrangement joins TRBV20-1 to TRBJ2-7, with unresolved D. CDR1 is DFQATT and CDR2 is SNEGSKA in the germline V gene (reference sequence). CDR3 length: 11 residues. V was clipped by 4 bases and J by 5 bases, with 9 bases between them. As DNA, the CDR3 is TGCAGTGCTAAGTCAGGCCACGAGCAGTACTTC. It yields the protein CSAKSGHEQYF.

The genes are TRBV19 and TRBJ2-7; D is perhaps TRBD1 (6 bases). The germline V gene has CDR1 LNHDA and CDR2 SQIVND (reference sequence). Between the trimmed V and J ends, which lost 4 bases and 0 bases, there was a span of 16 bases. The CDR3 is 16 residues long. CDR3 amino acids: CASSRKGGQSSYEQYF. In nucleotides, the CDR3 is TGTGCCAGTAGTAGAAAGGGTGGACAGAGCTCCTACGAGCAGTACTTC.

The rearrangement uses TRBV6-1 and TRBJ1-1, with TRBD1 matching over 9 bases. CDR3 length: 15 amino acids. V gave up 3 bases and J gave up 3 bases; unmatched junction bases: 5. Per the germline V gene, CDR1 is MNHNS and CDR2 is SASEGT. The CDR3 coding sequence is TGTGCCAGCAGTGATCTTCGACAGGGGGACACTGAAGCTTTCTTT. Its protein is CASSDLRQGDTEAFF.

The CDR3 reads CAISEITSGSRGEQFF. The CDR3 nucleotides are TGTGCCATCAGTGAGATAACTAGCGGGAGTAGGGGGGAGCAGTTCTTC. The chain joins TRBV10-3 to TRBJ2-1; the match to TRBD2 covers 11 bases. The ends lost 2 bases at V and 10 bases at J; junction bases unmatched: 10. Germline assignment: CDR1 ENHRY and CDR2 SYGVKD. This CDR3 has 16 residues.

As DNA, the CDR3 is TGTGCCAGCGCACCGGGACAGATGACTGAAGCTTTCTTT. Protein: CASAPGQMTEAFF. The V gene is TRBV28, the J gene TRBJ1-1; 7 bases align to TRBD1. V lost 8 bases, J lost 5 bases, and 8 bases stayed unmatched. CDR1 is MDHEN and CDR2 is SYDVKM in the germline V gene. The CDR3 covers 13 residues.

The J gene is TRBJ1-1, the V gene TRBV29-1; 10 positions match TRBD1. Germline CDR1 SQVTM, CDR2 ANQGSEA. The V and J ends lost 5 bases and 6 bases, in that order; junction bases with no gene match: 12. CDR3 length equals 15 residues. CDR3 nucleotide sequence: TGCAGCGTTACATCTCCGGGGGACAGGGGTTCTGAAGCTTTCTTT. Translated, it gives CSVTSPGDRGSEAFF.

This clone was recorded once. The sample holds other DNA sequences that translate to the same CDR3. V is TRBV6-2 or TRBV6-3 and J is TRBJ1-5; 7 nucleotides match TRBD1. CDR3 length: 17 residues. V shed 5 bases, J shed 2 bases, and the junction held 12 bases outside the gene matches. Germline CDR1 is MNHEY and CDR2 is SVGEGT. CDR3 residues: CASSLGTAQVGNQPQHF. Written as DNA, the CDR3 is TGTGCCAGCAGTCTAGGGACAGCCCAGGTGGGCAATCAGCCCCAGCATTTT.

V gene TRBV6-2 or TRBV6-3 combines with J gene TRBJ1-1, with 8 bases identical to TRBD1. The CDR3 contains 16 residues. In germline, CDR1 is MNHEY, CDR2 SVGEGT. V dropped 2 bases and J dropped 0; count of bases not matched to a gene: 5. This CDR3 is CASSYRQGSVNTEAFF. Here the CDR3 DNA reads TGTGCCAGCAGTTACCGACAGGGGTCCGTGAACACTGAAGCTTTCTTT.

This clone was detected only once. Its ends do not fully match the called genes, so a read error is possible. The rearrangement joins TRBV5-4 to TRBJ2-3; perhaps TRBD2 as D (5 bases). The germline V gene has CDR1 SGHNT and CDR2 YYREEE (reference sequence). The CDR3 loop spans 15 amino acids. The CDR3 DNA sequence: TGTGCCAGCAGCTTGATCGACCACACACTAGACGCCAGTAATTTT. It is translated as CASSLIDHTLDASNF.

The chain combines TRBV18 with TRBJ2-7; D not certain. The CDR3 sequence is 12 residues long. Trimming shortened V by 3 bases and J by 4 bases, and 7 bases separated the two germline ends. Germline V gene sequence: CDR1 KGHSH, CDR2 LQKENI. The chain's CDR3 is CASSPWSYEQYF. Here the CDR3 DNA reads TGTGCCAGCTCACCGTGGAGTTACGAGCAGTACTTC.

The genes are TRBV27 and TRBJ1-4, with TRBD1 as a possible D gene (5 bases). Trimming removed 6 bases from V and 7 bases from J, with 15 bases in between. The CDR3 length is 14 residues. The germline V gene encodes CDR1 MNHEY and CDR2 SMNVEV (reference sequence). The CDR3 nucleotides are TGTGCCAGCAGGGTTGGGGGGGTCGGTGAAAAACTGTTTTTT. Amino acids: CASRVGGVGEKLFF. The entire variable domain, with the rest obtained from reference TRBV27 and TRBJ1-4, is as follows: EAQVTQNPRYLITVTGKKLTVTCSQNMNHEYMSWYRQDPGLGLRQIYYSMNVEVTDKGDVPEGYKVSRKEKRNFPLILESPSPNQTSLYFCASRVGGVGEKLFFGSGTQLSVL.

The V call is TRBV2, the J call TRBJ2-2, with a possible D match to TRBD1 (8 bases). V was cut by 2 bases and J by 9 bases, with 13 bases left in between. The CDR3 contains 14 residues. CDR1 is SNHLY and CDR2 is FYNNEI in the germline V gene. The CDR3 reads CASSEQQGGRELFF. CDR3 DNA sequence: TGTGCCAGCAGTGAACAACAGGGGGGGCGGGAGCTGTTTTTT. The whole variable domain, filled in from reference TRBV2 and TRBJ2-2, reads EPEVTQTPSHQVTQMGQEVILRCVPISNHLYFYWYRQILGQKVEFLVSFYNNEISEKSEIFDDQFSVERPDGSNFTLKIRSTKLEDSAMYFCASSEQQGGRELFFGEGSRLTVL.

The DNA of the CDR3 is TGTGCCTGGACCCGGGGACTAGCGGAAGAGACCCAGTACTTC. Protein: CAWTRGLAEETQYF. The V and J genes are TRBV30 and TRBJ2-5; 11 nucleotides line up with TRBD2. Losses at the gene ends were 4 bases for V and 3 bases for J; bases not matched to a gene: 4. Looked up from germline, CDR1 is GTSNPN and CDR2 is SVGIG (reference sequence). The CDR3 is made up of 14 amino acids.

Here the CDR3 reads CASSPLDRQNTEAFF. The CDR3 region has the DNA TGTGCCAGCAGCCCACTCGACAGGCAGAACACTGAAGCTTTCTTT. The chain is built from TRBV28 and TRBJ1-1; the D gene is possibly TRBD1 (6 bases). Germline loops: CDR1 MDHEN, CDR2 SYDVKM. V lost 6 bases, J lost 1 base, and 15 bases lay in between. CDR3 size: 15 residues. Drawing the rest from reference TRBV28 and TRBJ1-1, the complete variable domain is DVKVTQSSRYLVKRTGEKVFLECVQDMDHENMFWYRQDPGLGLRLIYFSYDVKMKEKGDIPEGYSVSREKKERFSLILESASTNQTSMYLCASSPLDRQNTEAFFGQGTRLTVV.

CDR3 sequence (DNA): TGCAGCGTTCTAGCGGAGAGAGCCAAAAACATTCAGTACTTC. This codes for CSVLAERAKNIQYF. The rearrangement links TRBV29-1 to TRBJ2-4; TRBD2 aligns across 7 bases. V shed 5 bases, J shed 0 bases, and the junction held 4 bases outside the gene matches. The CDR3 runs to 14 residues. Looked up from germline, CDR1 is SQVTM and CDR2 is ANQGSEA.